A selection of T cell receptor beta chains follows, all from one sample in a study of CD8 T cells in ankylosing spondylitis. TCRdb re-called the 5' RACE reads through MiXCR, storing one row per CDR3 protein. The repertoire has about 440,000 distinct CDR3 sequences, roughly 18% of them found once; the top ten carry over 0.9%. The sample comprised blood, either unsorted or a sorted T cell fraction (not recorded which). The receptors here all came from a male donor with ankylosing spondylitis. CDR3s include the opening cysteine and the closing phenylalanine or tryptophan. Fields, in order: CDR3 protein, D gene, V gene. The D gene is left open where the match is weak.

CASSYSASGSFEQYF	TRBD2	TRBV6-5
CASSERTDVNTEAFF	.	TRBV7-9
CASSTLGGSNTEAFF	.	TRBV5-1
CASSELFGGAQPQHF	.	TRBV6-1
CSARDRGLGNQPQHF	TRBD1	TRBV20-1
CASSLYPLSNTGELFF	.	TRBV28
CASSLDVGAKNEQYF	.	TRBV5-1
CASSTSGSRLEQFF	TRBD2	TRBV12-3/TRBV12-4
CASSLASSRLVYEDTQYF	.	TRBV12-3/TRBV12-4
CASRDGQGFAFF	.	TRBV7-9
CASRSPRLQEAYYEQYF	.	TRBV6-2/TRBV6-3
CSAIINGQKSNYGYTF	.	TRBV20-1
CASSYPTSGGGIPYEQYF	TRBD2	TRBV6-5
CASSFSGTGNSGEQYF	TRBD1	TRBV12-3/TRBV12-4
CASLKGWGYNEQFF	.	TRBV7-2
CSAHSGKNTGELFF	.	TRBV20-1
CASSVSGDYNSPLHF	.	TRBV9
CASSRFTGTGPQGNEKLFF	TRBD1	TRBV6-1
CSATPRQRPYEQYF	.	TRBV20-1
CASTPFLVGQETQYF	.	TRBV6-2/TRBV6-3
CSIPGDENTEAFF	.	TRBV20-1
CASSGPQGSTSSYEQYF	TRBD1	TRBV10-2
CATLDRETQYF	.	TRBV21-1